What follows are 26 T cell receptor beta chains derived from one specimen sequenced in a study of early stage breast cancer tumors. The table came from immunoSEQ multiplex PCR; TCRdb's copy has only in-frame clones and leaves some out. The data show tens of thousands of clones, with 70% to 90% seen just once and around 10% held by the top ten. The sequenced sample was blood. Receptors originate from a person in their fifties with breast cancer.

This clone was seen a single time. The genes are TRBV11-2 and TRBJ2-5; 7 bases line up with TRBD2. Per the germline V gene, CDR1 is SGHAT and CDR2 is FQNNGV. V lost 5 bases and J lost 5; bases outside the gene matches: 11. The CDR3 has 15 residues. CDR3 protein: CASSPTPGGGETQYF. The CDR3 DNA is TGTGCCAGCAGCCCTACCCCGGGGGGAGGGGAGACCCAGTACTTC.

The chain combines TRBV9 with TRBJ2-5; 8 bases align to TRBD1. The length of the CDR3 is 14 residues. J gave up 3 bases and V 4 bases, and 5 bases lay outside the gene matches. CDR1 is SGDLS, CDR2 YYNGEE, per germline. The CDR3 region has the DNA TGTGCCAGCAGCCAAGGACAGGGAAAAGAGACCCAGTACTTC. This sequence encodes CASSQGQGKETQYF.

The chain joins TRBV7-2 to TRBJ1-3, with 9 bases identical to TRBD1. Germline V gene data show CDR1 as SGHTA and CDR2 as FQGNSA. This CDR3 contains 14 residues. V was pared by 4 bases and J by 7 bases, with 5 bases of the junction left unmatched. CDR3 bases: TGTGCCAGCAGCTCATCGACAGGGGGGAACACCATATATTTT. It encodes CASSSSTGGNTIYF.

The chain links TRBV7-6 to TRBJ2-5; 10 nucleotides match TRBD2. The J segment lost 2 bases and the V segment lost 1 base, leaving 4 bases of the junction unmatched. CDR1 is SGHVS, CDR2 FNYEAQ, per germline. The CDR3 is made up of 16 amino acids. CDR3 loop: CASSLGAGGLQETQYF. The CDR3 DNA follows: TGTGCCAGCAGCTTAGGAGCGGGAGGGTTACAAGAGACCCAGTACTTC.

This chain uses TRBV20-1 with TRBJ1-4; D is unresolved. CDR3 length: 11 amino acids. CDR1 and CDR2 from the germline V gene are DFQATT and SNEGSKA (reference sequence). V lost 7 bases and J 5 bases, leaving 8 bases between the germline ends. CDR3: CSVASNEKLFF. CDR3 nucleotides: TGCAGTGTAGCCAGCAATGAAAAACTGTTTTTT.

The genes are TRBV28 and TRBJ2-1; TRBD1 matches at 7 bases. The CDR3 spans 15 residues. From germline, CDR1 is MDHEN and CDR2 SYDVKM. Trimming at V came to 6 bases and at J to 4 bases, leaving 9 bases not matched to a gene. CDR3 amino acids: CASRPGTVIYNEQFF. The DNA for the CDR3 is TGTGCCAGCAGACCCGGGACAGTCATTTACAATGAGCAGTTCTTC.

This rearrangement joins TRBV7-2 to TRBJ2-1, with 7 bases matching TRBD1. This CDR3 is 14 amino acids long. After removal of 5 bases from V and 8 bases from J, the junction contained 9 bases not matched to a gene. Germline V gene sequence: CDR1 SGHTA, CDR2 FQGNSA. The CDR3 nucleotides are TGTGCCAGCAGCAGGGACAGTATAGTAGATGAGCAGTTCTTC. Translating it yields CASSRDSIVDEQFF. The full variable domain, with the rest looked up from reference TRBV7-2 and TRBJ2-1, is GAGVSQSPSNKVTEKGKDVELRCDPISGHTALYWYRQSLGQGLEFLIYFQGNSAPDKSGLPSDRFSAERTGGSVSTLTIQRTQQEDSAVYLCASSRDSIVDEQFFGPGTRLTVL.

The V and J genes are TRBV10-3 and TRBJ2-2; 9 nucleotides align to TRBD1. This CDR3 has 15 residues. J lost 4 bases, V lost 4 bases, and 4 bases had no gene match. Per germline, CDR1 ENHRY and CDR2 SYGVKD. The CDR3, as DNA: TGTGCCATCAGTGGGGGACAGGGAGGCACCGGGGAGCTGTTTTTT. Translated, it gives CAISGGQGGTGELFF.

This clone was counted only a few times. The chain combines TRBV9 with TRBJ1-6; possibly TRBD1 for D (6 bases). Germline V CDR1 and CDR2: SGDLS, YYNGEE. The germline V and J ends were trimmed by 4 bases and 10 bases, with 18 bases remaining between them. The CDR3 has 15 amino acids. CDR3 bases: TGTGCCAGCAGCCCGGACAGTAGTGACCAATCACCCCTCCACTTT. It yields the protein CASSPDSSDQSPLHF.

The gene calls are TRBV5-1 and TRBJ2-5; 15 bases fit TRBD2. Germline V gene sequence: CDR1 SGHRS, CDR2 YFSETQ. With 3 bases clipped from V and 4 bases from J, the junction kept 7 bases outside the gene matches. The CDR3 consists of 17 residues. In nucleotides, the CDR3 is TGCGCCAGCAGCTCGGGACTAGCGGGGGGATCGGGAGAGACCCAGTACTTC. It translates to CASSSGLAGGSGETQYF.

CDR3 sequence reads: CASLSGGGPETQYF. The CDR3 DNA is TGTGCCAGCCTTAGCGGAGGAGGCCCAGAGACCCAGTACTTC. This rearrangement joins TRBV6-6 to TRBJ2-5; perhaps TRBD2 as D (6 bases). Trimming left V 8 bases short and J 4 bases short, with 17 bases between. Per the germline V gene, CDR1 is MNHNY and CDR2 is SVGAGI (reference sequence). The CDR3 length is 14 residues.

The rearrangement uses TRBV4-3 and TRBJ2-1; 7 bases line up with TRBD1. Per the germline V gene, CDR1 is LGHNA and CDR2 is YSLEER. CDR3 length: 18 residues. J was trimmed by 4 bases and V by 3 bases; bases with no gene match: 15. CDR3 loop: CASSHKTATGPSYNEQFF. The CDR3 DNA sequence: TGCGCCAGCAGCCACAAAACCGCGACAGGGCCCTCTTACAATGAGCAGTTCTTC.

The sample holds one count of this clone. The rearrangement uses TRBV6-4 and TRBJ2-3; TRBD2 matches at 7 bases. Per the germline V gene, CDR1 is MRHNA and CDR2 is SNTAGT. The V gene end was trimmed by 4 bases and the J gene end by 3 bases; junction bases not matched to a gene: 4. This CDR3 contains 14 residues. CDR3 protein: CASSASGGTDTQYF. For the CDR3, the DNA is TGTGCCAGCAGTGCGTCCGGGGGGACAGATACGCAGTATTTT.

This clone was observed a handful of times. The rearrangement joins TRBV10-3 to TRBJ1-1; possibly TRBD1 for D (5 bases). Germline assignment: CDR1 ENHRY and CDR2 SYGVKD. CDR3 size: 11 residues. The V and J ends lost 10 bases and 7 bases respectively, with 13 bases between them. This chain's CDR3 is CATGEDSEAFF. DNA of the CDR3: TGTGCCACCGGAGAAGACAGTGAAGCTTTCTTT.

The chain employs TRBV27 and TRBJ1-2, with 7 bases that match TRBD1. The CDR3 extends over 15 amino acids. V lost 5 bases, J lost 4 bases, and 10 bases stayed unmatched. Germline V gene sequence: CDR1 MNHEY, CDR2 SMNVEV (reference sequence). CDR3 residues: CASSPETGAGYGYTF. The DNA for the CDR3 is TGTGCCAGCAGTCCTGAAACAGGGGCGGGCTATGGCTACACCTTC.

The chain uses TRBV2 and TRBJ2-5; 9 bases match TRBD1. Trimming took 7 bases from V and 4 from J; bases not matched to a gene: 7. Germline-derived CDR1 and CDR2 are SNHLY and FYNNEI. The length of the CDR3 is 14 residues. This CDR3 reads CASNPGQGLETQYF. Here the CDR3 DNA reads TGTGCCAGCAATCCGGGACAGGGACTAGAGACCCAGTACTTC.

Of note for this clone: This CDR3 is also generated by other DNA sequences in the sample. CDR3 bases: TGCAGCGTAGGAGCGGGGGGCTCCTACAATGAGCAGTTCTTC. This codes for CSVGAGGSYNEQFF. This chain links TRBV29-1 with TRBJ2-1, with TRBD2 identical over 9 bases. The CDR3 has 14 amino acids. V lost 6 bases and J lost 0; bases outside the gene matches: 3. Germline-derived CDR1 and CDR2 are SQVTM and ANQGSEA.

This CDR3 reads CASSPRGVSEQFF. Here the CDR3 DNA reads TGTGCCAGCAGCCCCCGGGGGGTCTCCGAGCAGTTCTTC. V gene TRBV9 combines with J gene TRBJ2-1, with 7 positions matching TRBD2. V was clipped by 4 bases and J by 10 bases; unmatched bases: 8. CDR1 is SGDLS and CDR2 is YYNGEE in the germline V gene. The CDR3 runs to 13 residues.

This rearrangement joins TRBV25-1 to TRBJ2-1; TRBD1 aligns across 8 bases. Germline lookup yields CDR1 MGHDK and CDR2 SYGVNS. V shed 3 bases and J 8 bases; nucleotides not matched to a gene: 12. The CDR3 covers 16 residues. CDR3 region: CASSDNGQGKPDEQFF. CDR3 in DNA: TGTGCCAGCAGTGACAATGGACAGGGTAAGCCCGATGAGCAGTTCTTC.

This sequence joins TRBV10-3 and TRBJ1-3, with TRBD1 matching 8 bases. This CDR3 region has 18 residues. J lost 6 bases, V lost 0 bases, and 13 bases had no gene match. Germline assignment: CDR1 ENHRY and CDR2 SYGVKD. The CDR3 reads CAISESARTGFLVNTIYF. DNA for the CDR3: TGTGCCATCAGTGAGTCCGCTCGGACAGGGTTCCTTGTAAACACCATATATTTT.

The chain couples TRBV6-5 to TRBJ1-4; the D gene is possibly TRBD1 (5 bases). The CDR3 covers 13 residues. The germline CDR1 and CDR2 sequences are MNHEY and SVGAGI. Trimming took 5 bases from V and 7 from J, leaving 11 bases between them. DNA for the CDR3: TGTGCCAGCAGTAACCGCGGGGGTGAAAAACTGTTTTTT. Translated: CASSNRGGEKLFF.

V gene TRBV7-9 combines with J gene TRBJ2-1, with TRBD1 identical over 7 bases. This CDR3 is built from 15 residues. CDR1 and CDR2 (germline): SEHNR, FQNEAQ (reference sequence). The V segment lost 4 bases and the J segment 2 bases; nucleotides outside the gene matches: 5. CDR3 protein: CASSSYRGAYNEQFF. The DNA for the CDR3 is TGTGCCAGCAGCTCCTACAGGGGAGCCTACAATGAGCAGTTCTTC.

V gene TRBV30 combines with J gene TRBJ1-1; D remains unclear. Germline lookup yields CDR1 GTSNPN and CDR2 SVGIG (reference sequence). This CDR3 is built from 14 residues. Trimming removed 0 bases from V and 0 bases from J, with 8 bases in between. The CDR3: CAWSVRQMNTEAFF. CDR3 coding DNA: TGTGCCTGGAGTGTACGTCAGATGAACACTGAAGCTTTCTTT.

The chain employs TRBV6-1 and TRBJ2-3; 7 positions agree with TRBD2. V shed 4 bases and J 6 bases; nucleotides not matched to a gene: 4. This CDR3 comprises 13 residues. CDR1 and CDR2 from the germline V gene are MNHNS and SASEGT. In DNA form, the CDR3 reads TGTGCCAGCAGTGTGGGTAGCGGGGATACGCAGTATTTT. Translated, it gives CASSVGSGDTQYF.

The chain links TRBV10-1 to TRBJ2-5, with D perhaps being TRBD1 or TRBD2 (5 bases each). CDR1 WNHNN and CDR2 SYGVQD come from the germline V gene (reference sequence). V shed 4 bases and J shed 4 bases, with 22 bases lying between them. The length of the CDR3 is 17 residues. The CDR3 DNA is TGCGCCAGCAGTGGTGAGGGGCCGGGGTTTTTACGAGAGACCCAGTACTTC. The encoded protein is CASSGEGPGFLRETQYF.

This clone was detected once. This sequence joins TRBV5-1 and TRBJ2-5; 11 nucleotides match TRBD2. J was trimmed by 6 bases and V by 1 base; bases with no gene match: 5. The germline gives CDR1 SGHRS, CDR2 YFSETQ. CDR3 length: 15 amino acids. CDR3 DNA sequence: TGCGCCAGCAGCTTGCTAGCGGGAGGCGGGAAGACCCAGTACTTC. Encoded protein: CASSLLAGGGKTQYF.